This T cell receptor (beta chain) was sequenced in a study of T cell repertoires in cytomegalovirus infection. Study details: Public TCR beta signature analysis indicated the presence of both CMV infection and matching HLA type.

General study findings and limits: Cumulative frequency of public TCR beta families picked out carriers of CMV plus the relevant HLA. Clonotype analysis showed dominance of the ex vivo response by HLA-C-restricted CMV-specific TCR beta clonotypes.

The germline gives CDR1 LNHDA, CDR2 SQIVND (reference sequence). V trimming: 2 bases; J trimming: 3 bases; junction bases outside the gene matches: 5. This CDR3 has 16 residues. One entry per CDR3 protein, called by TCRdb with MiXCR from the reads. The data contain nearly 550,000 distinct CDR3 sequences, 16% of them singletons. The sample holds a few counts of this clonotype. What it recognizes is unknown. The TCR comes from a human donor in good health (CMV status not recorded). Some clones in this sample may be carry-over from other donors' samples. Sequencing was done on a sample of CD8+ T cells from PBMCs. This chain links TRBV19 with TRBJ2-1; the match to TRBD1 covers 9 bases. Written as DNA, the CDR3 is TGTGCCAGTAGTATACCCGGGACAGGGATCTACAATGAGCAGTTCTTC. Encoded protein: CASSIPGTGIYNEQFF.